The sequence of this TCR beta chain was determined in a study of blood T cells in healthy people across ages. With a J-beta primer mix and a sample-barcoded 5' primer, a second PCR ran 7 to 11 cycles. All cDNA molecules were each tagged by a template-switch adaptor with 12 random nucleotides. Every sample gave at least 3 million paired-end reads containing CDR3. TCRdb passed the 5' RACE reads through MiXCR, listing each CDR3 protein once. The sample holds about 940,000 distinct CDR3 sequences, about 48% seen once. Germline V gene lookup returns CDR1 SEHNR and CDR2 FQNEAQ (reference sequence). The ends were cut back, 5 bases at V and 4 bases at J, with 14 bases in the middle. CDR3 length: 15 amino acids. Notes on the study in general: Reliance upon unsorted PBMCs precluded definitive naive versus antigen-experienced comparison. Percentage of naive T cells showed a strong correlation with TCR beta diversity.

Concerning this clonotype: Antigen specificity is unknown.

The chain is built from TRBV7-9 and TRBJ2-2, with unresolved D. The TCR originated in a man younger than 40 in good health. Sequenced input: blood. The CDR3 coding sequence is TGTGCCAGCAGCCCCGGGCCCCTGACCACCGGGGAGCTGTTTTTT. This sequence encodes CASSPGPLTTGELFF.